The entry below gives a single T cell receptor beta chain sequence along with its context. Using immunoSEQ multiplex PCR, the repertoire was profiled, and TCRdb retains in-frame clones only, with some absent. The repertoire holds about half a million clones, with around nine tenths as singletons. This sample is drawn from a study of blood T cell repertoires in COVID-19. For the study at large: Some COVID-19 samples were acute and others convalescent; all came from the United States, Italy and Spain. T cells, B-cell-depleted T cells, or PBMCs provided the cDNA or gDNA that served as material.

The CDR3 loop spans 13 amino acids. CDR1 is SNHLY and CDR2 is FYNNEI in the germline V gene. Trimming shortened V by 7 bases and J by 11 bases, and 18 bases separated the two germline ends. Participants were aged roughly 18 to 90 years, lived in under 30 US areas, and enrolled virtually. Each participant's cohort was designated according to participant-reported clinical history. The chain joins TRBV2 to TRBJ1-5; no definite D call. Sequencing was performed on PBMCs or T cells enriched from blood (not recorded which). The sequence derives from a woman aged 55-75 years who had recovered from COVID-19. CDR3 residues: CASKRSLVKSQHF. CDR3 DNA sequence: TGTGCCAGCAAACGGTCCCTTGTTAAGTCCCAGCATTTT.